This T cell receptor (beta chain) was sequenced for a study of cytomegalovirus exposure and HLA in healthy donors. Clones were read by immunoSEQ multiplex PCR, and TCRdb kept only the in-frame ones, dropping some. This table has roughly 98,000 clones, roughly nine tenths appearing once. This CDR3 is built from 14 residues. Germline V gives CDR1 SGHTA, CDR2 FQGNSA. After removal of 5 bases from V and 6 bases from J, the junction contained 5 bases not matched to a gene. Sequenced material: PBMCs. V is TRBV7-2 and J is TRBJ1-5, with 9 bases fitting TRBD1. The clonotype was recovered from a man between 18 and 29 years old in good health and CMV-seropositive. CDR3 loop: CASSADRGSQPQHF. CDR3 DNA: TGTGCCAGCAGCGCGGACAGGGGAAGTCAGCCCCAGCATTTT.